Sequencing of this T cell receptor (beta chain) was carried out in a study of T cells in women clearing cervical HPV infection. As for the study in general: For cases, blood was sampled a median 149 days after lesion detection, interquartile range 90 to 200 days.

Profiled with immunoSEQ multiplex PCR; TCRdb holds only in-frame clones, not every one. The table for this sample gives 30,000 or so clones. Points on this clone: The CDR3 end is not reached by the read, which stops 3 residues before it; the germline J gene fills it in.

The CDR3 length is 15 residues. In germline, CDR1 is SGHTA, CDR2 FQGNSA. V lost 1 base, J lost 4 bases, and 4 bases stayed unmatched. This TCR was recovered from a woman between 18 and 70 years old with a cervical HPV16 infection that either progressed to CIN3+ or cleared (not recorded which). V usage is TRBV7-2 and J usage is TRBJ2-7; 10 bases match TRBD2. Sequencing was done on a sample of blood buffy coat. Here the CDR3 reads CASSLGVAGGYEQYF. Partial CDR3 DNA: TGTGCCAGCAGCTTAGGGGTAGCGGGGGGTTACGAG.